Presented here are 29 T cell receptor beta chains from one specimen sequenced in a study of cytomegalovirus exposure and HLA in healthy donors. The PCR employed 60 Vbeta primers together with 13 Jbeta primers. The repertoire was sequenced with immunoSEQ multiplex PCR; TCRdb's copy has only in-frame clones and lacks some. This sample has some 130,000 clones, with around 77% found just once. The sample comprised PBMCs. These receptors originate from a woman between 55 and 75 years old in good health and CMV-seronegative.

V gene TRBV4-1 combines with J gene TRBJ2-2, with a weak D call TRBD1 (5 bases). The CDR3 is made up of 15 amino acids. The V gene's germline CDR1 is MGHRA and CDR2 YSYEKL. V lost 0 bases and J lost 6, with 11 bases in between. In DNA form, the CDR3 reads TGCGCCAGCAGCCAAGATCTCCCAGGGCCCGGGGAGCTGTTTTTT. Its translation is CASSQDLPGPGELFF.

The rearrangement uses TRBV6-5 and TRBJ1-2; 9 bases line up with TRBD1. CDR3 size: 14 residues. J was trimmed by 6 bases and V by 0 bases; bases with no gene match: 2. Germline V lookup: CDR1 MNHEY, CDR2 SVGAGI. CDR3: CASSYSGTGHGYTF. CDR3 in DNA: TGTGCCAGCAGTTACTCCGGGACAGGGCATGGCTACACCTTC.

In its sample, this clone was seen a few times. In DNA, the CDR3 is TGTGCCAGCAGTGTTAGCTTGAACACTGAAGCTTTCTTT. It codes for CASSVSLNTEAFF. The gene calls are TRBV25-1 and TRBJ1-1; D not resolved. Germline V gene lookup returns CDR1 MGHDK and CDR2 SYGVNS. The germline V and J ends were trimmed by 4 bases and 0 bases, with 6 bases remaining between them. The CDR3 is 13 residues long.

The chain employs TRBV2 and TRBJ2-7; D perhaps matches TRBD1 (6 bases). V lost 5 bases and J lost 2, with 16 bases in between. Germline V gives CDR1 SNHLY, CDR2 FYNNEI. The CDR3 spans 15 residues. The CDR3 protein is CASSQDSMPTYEQYF. Here the CDR3 DNA reads TGTGCCAGCAGTCAGGACAGTATGCCAACCTACGAGCAGTACTTC.

In its sample, this clone was seen a few times. The CDR3 protein is CASSPGSGNTIYF. The DNA for the CDR3 is TGTGCCAGCTCACCGGGCAGTGGAAACACCATATATTTT. The chain joins TRBV18 to TRBJ1-3; D unclear. Germline loops: CDR1 KGHSH, CDR2 LQKENI. There are 13 residues in the CDR3. Trimming took 3 bases from V and 3 from J, leaving 6 bases between them.

This chain uses TRBV7-9 with TRBJ2-3, with 9 bases identical to TRBD2. Germline-derived CDR1 and CDR2 are SEHNR and FQNEAQ (reference sequence). There are 16 residues in the CDR3. Trimming took 5 bases from V and 0 from J; bases not matched to a gene: 6. The CDR3 DNA reads TGTGCCAGCAGCCCCACGGCGGGGGGGAGCACAGATACGCAGTATTTT. This translates into CASSPTAGGSTDTQYF. Looking up the rest from reference TRBV7-9 and TRBJ2-3 gives the full variable domain: DTGVSQNPRHKITKRGQNVTFRCDPISEHNRLYWYRQTLGQGPEFLTYFQNEAQLEKSRLLSDRFSAERPKGSFSTLEIQRTEQGDSAMYLCASSPTAGGSTDTQYFGPGTRLTVL.

The chain employs TRBV2 and TRBJ2-7; 10 positions agree with TRBD1. J was trimmed by 3 bases and V by 6 bases; bases with no gene match: 5. Germline V lookup: CDR1 SNHLY, CDR2 FYNNEI. This CDR3 is built from 14 residues. The CDR3 bases are TGTGCCAGCAGGACCCGGGACAGGGGCTACGAGCAGTACTTC. Translated: CASRTRDRGYEQYF.

The V call is TRBV9, the J call TRBJ1-6, with TRBD1 as a possible D gene (6 bases). This CDR3 contains 13 residues. Germline CDR1 reads SGDLS; CDR2 reads YYNGEE. The V end lost 2 bases, the J end lost 10 bases, and 10 bases lay between the germline ends. CDR3 loop: CASSVRGSSPLHF. The CDR3 DNA is TGTGCCAGCAGCGTCAGGGGTTCCTCACCCCTCCACTTT.

The chain couples TRBV7-3 to TRBJ2-1, with D possibly TRBD2 on 6 matching bases. The germline V gene has CDR1 SGHTA and CDR2 FQGTGA. Trimming stripped 4 bases from V and 7 bases from J, with 17 bases between. The CDR3 consists of 15 residues. CDR3 DNA: TGTGCCAGCAGCTCTGACCGAGCGGGTAGGAATGAGCAGTTCTTC. It is translated as CASSSDRAGRNEQFF.

V gene TRBV30 combines with J gene TRBJ2-1; 10 positions match TRBD2. The CDR3 runs 14 residues. Germline assignment: CDR1 GTSNPN and CDR2 SVGIG (reference sequence). The V gene end was trimmed by 3 bases and the J gene end by 7 bases; junction bases not matched to a gene: 6. The DNA of the CDR3 is TGTGCCTGGAGAGGACTAGCGGATAGGAATGAGCAGTTCTTC. Translated: CAWRGLADRNEQFF.

The rearrangement uses TRBV7-3 and TRBJ2-2; 8 positions agree with TRBD2. The CDR3 has 15 residues. Germline loops: CDR1 SGHTA, CDR2 FQGTGA. V gave up 2 bases and J gave up 5 bases; unmatched junction bases: 4. CDR3 in DNA: TGTGCCAGCAGCTTATCCGGGGGGGGAACCGGGGAGCTGTTTTTT. Amino acids: CASSLSGGGTGELFF.

CDR3 sequence: CATSWDRSYEQYF. In nucleotides, the CDR3 is TGTGCCACCAGCTGGGACAGGAGCTACGAGCAGTACTTC. The chain uses TRBV15 and TRBJ2-5; 8 bases match TRBD1. The J call may be in error: the DNA end matches TRBJ2-7 better. The length of the CDR3 is 13 residues. Per germline, CDR1 LNHNV and CDR2 YYDKDF (reference sequence).

This clone was seen only a few times. The CDR3 sequence is CASSSRGAGETQYF. For the CDR3, the DNA is TGTGCCAGCAGCTCCCGGGGGGCCGGGGAGACCCAGTACTTC. J is TRBJ2-5 and V is TRBV9, with D possibly matching TRBD2 (7 bases). V shed 4 bases and J shed 5 bases, with 15 bases lying between them. The CDR3 has 14 residues. The germline CDR1 and CDR2 sequences are SGDLS and YYNGEE. The full variable domain, rest sourced from reference TRBV9 and TRBJ2-5, is DSGVTQTPKHLITATGQRVTLRCSPRSGDLSVYWYQQSLDQGLQFLIQYYNGEERAKGNILERFSAQQFPDLHSELNLSSLELGDSALYFCASSSRGAGETQYFGPGTRLLVL.

V usage is TRBV19 and J usage is TRBJ1-2; D is perhaps TRBD1 (6 bases). The V gene's germline CDR1 is LNHDA and CDR2 SQIVND (reference sequence). Trimming left V 7 bases short and J 2 bases short, with 17 bases between. The CDR3 totals 15 residues. As DNA, the CDR3 is TGTGCCAGTAACCCTAATTTGGGGGCAAACTATGGCTACACCTTC. Translating it yields CASNPNLGANYGYTF.

The rearrangement uses TRBV5-4 and TRBJ2-1, with 10 positions matching TRBD2. V lost 1 base and J lost 5; bases outside the gene matches: 3. CDR1 is SGHNT and CDR2 is YYREEE in the germline V gene (reference sequence). The CDR3 has 15 amino acids. CDR3 sequence (DNA): TGTGCCAGCAGCTTGAGGACTAGCGGACACAATGAGCAGTTCTTC. Its translation is CASSLRTSGHNEQFF.

The chain links TRBV5-4 to TRBJ2-7; 7 nucleotides match TRBD2. The germline V gene encodes CDR1 SGHNT and CDR2 YYREEE (reference sequence). The CDR3 spans 15 residues. V shed 0 bases and J 0 bases; nucleotides not matched to a gene: 3. CDR3 sequence: CASSLVSSGSYEQYF. The CDR3 coding sequence is TGTGCCAGCAGCTTGGTTTCTAGCGGCTCCTACGAGCAGTACTTC.

The V gene is TRBV9, the J gene TRBJ2-1; a possible D gene is TRBD2 (6 bases). Germline assignment: CDR1 SGDLS and CDR2 YYNGEE. This CDR3 contains 15 residues. The germline V and J ends were trimmed by 1 base and 0 bases, with 8 bases remaining between them. The CDR3 region is CASSVSGDSYNEQFF. The CDR3 nucleotides read TGTGCCAGCAGCGTATCGGGGGACTCCTACAATGAGCAGTTCTTC. The full variable domain, rest sourced from reference TRBV9 and TRBJ2-1, is DSGVTQTPKHLITATGQRVTLRCSPRSGDLSVYWYQQSLDQGLQFLIQYYNGEERAKGNILERFSAQQFPDLHSELNLSSLELGDSALYFCASSVSGDSYNEQFFGPGTRLTVL.

The CDR3 loop is CASSVGQRYEQYF. DNA of the CDR3: TGTGCCAGCAGTGTGGGGCAGCGCTACGAGCAGTACTTC. The gene calls are TRBV2 and TRBJ2-7, with a weak D call TRBD1 (5 bases). The CDR3 contains 13 residues. Germline V gives CDR1 SNHLY, CDR2 FYNNEI. Trimming shortened V by 4 bases and J by 3 bases, and 10 bases separated the two germline ends.

The rearrangement links TRBV19 to TRBJ1-6; 11 positions agree with TRBD1. The trim removed 4 bases at V and 10 bases at J, leaving 9 bases unmatched. The CDR3 consists of 16 residues. Germline CDR1 and CDR2: LNHDA and SQIVND (reference sequence). CDR3 sequence: CASSSPGTGGRSPLHF. The CDR3 DNA sequence: TGTGCCAGTAGTAGCCCCGGGACAGGGGGGCGGTCACCCCTCCACTTT. Variable domain in full (rest from reference TRBV19 and TRBJ1-6): DGGITQSPKYLFRKEGQNVTLSCEQNLNHDAMYWYRQDPGQGLRLIYYSQIVNDFQKGDIAEGYSVSREKKESFPLTVTSAQKNPTAFYLCASSSPGTGGRSPLHFGNGTRLTVT.

The genes are TRBV25-1 and TRBJ1-2; no clear D gene. Trimming removed 3 bases from V and 5 bases from J, with 10 bases in between. This CDR3 is built from 13 residues. Germline V gives CDR1 MGHDK, CDR2 SYGVNS. CDR3 amino acids: CASSEYGSYGYTF. CDR3 nucleotides: TGTGCCAGCAGTGAGTACGGGAGTTATGGCTACACCTTC.

This clone was seen only once. The chain couples TRBV19 to TRBJ1-2; weak D call: TRBD1 (5 bases). Looked up from germline, CDR1 is LNHDA and CDR2 is SQIVND (reference sequence). V lost 5 bases, J lost 2 bases, and 9 bases lay in between. This CDR3 is built from 13 residues. CDR3 amino acids: CASSARANYGYTF. Written as DNA, the CDR3 is TGTGCCAGTAGTGCCAGGGCAAACTATGGCTACACCTTC.

This clone was picked up a small number of times. The chain links TRBV4-1 to TRBJ1-2; D unresolved. Trimming took 3 bases from V and 0 from J, leaving 23 bases between them. CDR3 length: 19 amino acids. Germline CDR1 is MGHRA and CDR2 is YSYEKL. Written as DNA, the CDR3 is TGCGCCAGCAGCCATACGGTATCGGCAGGCCCAAATTCTAACTATGGCTACACCTTC. It specifies CASSHTVSAGPNSNYGYTF.

This clone occurred a few times. The chain combines TRBV6-1 with TRBJ1-2, with D perhaps matching TRBD1 (6 bases). Germline loops: CDR1 MNHNS, CDR2 SASEGT. This CDR3 has 14 amino acids. Trimming removed 7 bases at V and 2 bases at J, with 14 bases between. CDR3 sequence: CASTLRTVNYGYTF. The CDR3 region has the DNA TGTGCCAGCACTCTAAGGACAGTCAACTATGGCTACACCTTC.

The rearrangement uses TRBV27 and TRBJ2-7, with 7 bases lining up with TRBD1. V shed 8 bases, J shed 2 bases, and the junction held 12 bases outside the gene matches. This CDR3 contains 15 residues. Germline V gene data show CDR1 as MNHEY and CDR2 as SMNVEV (reference sequence). In nucleotides, the CDR3 is TGTGCCAGCGACTTTTTGACAGGGCCTGCCTACGAGCAGTACTTC. It codes for CASDFLTGPAYEQYF.

The CDR3 sequence is CASSLSRTDTQYF. DNA for the CDR3: TGTGCCAGCAGCTTGAGCAGGACAGATACGCAGTATTTT. The chain couples TRBV7-2 to TRBJ2-3, with D unclear. In germline, CDR1 is SGHTA, CDR2 FQGNSA. CDR3 length: 13 residues. The V gene lost 3 bases and the J gene lost 3 bases, with 7 bases spanning the gap.

CDR3 coding DNA: TGCGCCAGCAGCTTGGCCATGACAGGACGATCACCCCTCCACTTT. Residues: CASSLAMTGRSPLHF. This chain connects TRBV5-1 to TRBJ1-6; a possible D gene is TRBD1 (6 bases). Trimming stripped 0 bases from V and 10 bases from J, with 14 bases between. The CDR3 has 15 residues. Germline V gene sequence: CDR1 SGHRS, CDR2 YFSETQ.

This clone was counted a single time. V is TRBV11-2 and J is TRBJ2-2, with D possibly TRBD2 on 5 matching bases. In germline, CDR1 is SGHAT, CDR2 FQNNGV. The length of the CDR3 is 13 residues. Trimming left V 3 bases short and J 6 bases short, with 8 bases between. CDR3 coding DNA: TGTGCCAGCAGCTTCGCCGGGGCCGGGGAGCTGTTTTTT. It translates to CASSFAGAGELFF. Based on the CDR3 plus reference TRBV11-2 and TRBJ2-2, the full variable domain is EAGVAQSPRYKIIEKRQSVAFWCNPISGHATLYWYQQILGQGPKLLIQFQNNGVVDDSQLPKDRFSAERLKGVDSTLKIQPAKLEDSAVYLCASSFAGAGELFFGEGSRLTVL.

This sequence joins TRBV30 and TRBJ2-7; D is unresolved. The V gene's germline CDR1 is GTSNPN and CDR2 SVGIG (reference sequence). Trimming pared 0 bases from V and 7 bases from J, leaving 10 bases between. This CDR3 has 12 amino acids. CDR3 region: CAWSVDSWEQYF. CDR3 nucleotide sequence: TGTGCCTGGAGTGTAGACTCGTGGGAGCAGTACTTC. The whole variable domain, remainder taken from reference TRBV30 and TRBJ2-7, is SQTIHQWPATLVQPVGSPLSLECTVEGTSNPNLYWYRQAAGRGLQLLFYSVGIGQISSEVPQNLSASRPQDRQFILSSKKLLLSDSGFYLCAWSVDSWEQYFGPGTRLTVT.

The chain carries TRBV6-5 and TRBJ2-2; 9 positions agree with TRBD2. The CDR3 runs 15 residues. Germline CDR1 is MNHEY and CDR2 is SVGAGI. Trimming took 0 bases from V and 5 from J; bases not matched to a gene: 1. CDR3 in DNA: TGTGCCAGCAGTTACTCGGCGGGAGGGACCGGGGAGCTGTTTTTT. The encoded protein is CASSYSAGGTGELFF.